These T cell receptor beta chains were read from a single sample in a study of identical twins. MiXCR, run by TCRdb on the 5' RACE reads, gives a single entry per CDR3 protein. The sample has nearly 650,000 distinct CDR3 sequences; less than 9% are singletons. In addition, the sample was reused for a study of yellow fever vaccine responses in identical twins.

The sample was PBMCs. These receptors were taken from a woman between 18 and 29 years old in good health. Both conserved end residues are part of each CDR3. The D gene is left open where the match is weak. The size entry is marked missing in some rows and otherwise reads once, few, many or a size class.

.	many	TRBV29-1	TRBJ1-2	TGCAGCGTTGGAGTAGGAGAATATGGCTACACCTTC	CSVGVGEYGYTF
.	.	TRBV5-1	TRBJ2-3	TGCGCCAGCAGCAAGGACAGTCCTCGCACAGATACGCAGTATTTT	CASSKDSPRTDTQYF
.	.	TRBV7-9	TRBJ2-1	TGTGCCAGCAACAATGAGCTGTTCTTC	CASNNELFF
TRBD2	.	TRBV12-3/TRBV12-4	TRBJ2-1	TGTGCCAGCAGTTCCCCTCATCGGACTAGCGGAGGGGGCTACTCCTACAATGAGCAGTTCTTC	CASSSPHRTSGGGYSYNEQFF
.	many	TRBV5-1	TRBJ1-1	TGCGCCAGCAGTGAGGACCCAGACACTGAAGCTTTCTTT	CASSEDPDTEAFF
TRBD1	.	TRBV12-3/TRBV12-4	TRBJ1-2	TGTGCCAGCAGTGGACAGGGTGGCGGCTACACCTTC	CASSGQGGGYTF
.	few	TRBV10-3	TRBJ2-2	TGTGCCATCAGCAAAGGGACTACCGGGGAGCTGTTTTTT	CAISKGTTGELFF
TRBD2	few	TRBV9	TRBJ2-1	TGTGCCAGCAGCGTAGCTCCTAGCGGGAGCTCCTACAATGAGCAGTTCTTC	CASSVAPSGSSYNEQFF
.	.	TRBV25-1	TRBJ1-6	TGTGCCAGCAGTGTAGGACAGCTTAATTCACCCCTCCACTTT	CASSVGQLNSPLHF
.	.	TRBV18	TRBJ2-7	TGTGCCAGCTCCCCCGGACAGGGAGGGCGCTACGAGCAGTACTTC	CASSPGQGGRYEQYF
.	.	TRBV10-2	TRBJ1-1	TGCGCCACCAAGGGGGGCGGGAACACTGAAGCTTTCTTT	CATKGGGNTEAFF
.	.	TRBV2	TRBJ1-2	TGTGCCAGCAGTATACGTCTGGGGGGCTACACCTTC	CASSIRLGGYTF
.	many	TRBV15	TRBJ1-4	TGTGCCACCAGCGTCCGAGGGAGAACTAATGAAAAACTGTTTTTT	CATSVRGRTNEKLFF
.	.	TRBV6-1	TRBJ2-7	TGTGCCGTTAGGAAAAGAGGGACCTACGAGCAGTACTTC	CAVRKRGTYEQYF
.	.	TRBV20-1	TRBJ2-7	TGCAGTGCTAGATTTCGACAGACCGGGACCTACGAGCAGTACTTC	CSARFRQTGTYEQYF
.	.	TRBV18	TRBJ2-2	TGTGCCAGCTCACCAAGGCCTGATGCGAACACCGGGGAGCTGTTTTTT	CASSPRPDANTGELFF
.	many	TRBV3-1	TRBJ1-2	TGTGCCAGCAGCCTGTCGACTCCCCTCAATGCTGGCTACACCTTC	CASSLSTPLNAGYTF
.	.	TRBV6-5	TRBJ1-1	TGTGCCAGCAGTTATTACCCGGGAATAACTGAAGCTTTCTTT	CASSYYPGITEAFF
TRBD1	.	TRBV29-1	TRBJ1-2	TGCAGCGTTGAACGTGAACAGGGGGTCTATGGCTACACCTTC	CSVEREQGVYGYTF
.	few	TRBV6-2/TRBV6-3	TRBJ2-7	TGTGCCAGCAGTTACTTGCTCCAGGTGCAGTACTTC	CASSYLLQVQYF
TRBD2	.	TRBV29-1	TRBJ2-1	TGCAGCGGGCTACTAGCGAACAATGAGCAGTTCTTC	CSGLLANNEQFF
.	.	TRBV12-3/TRBV12-4	TRBJ2-7	TGTGCCAGCAGTTTATGGGGCAGCCCCTACGAGCAGTACTTC	CASSLWGSPYEQYF